This entry lists 8 T cell receptor beta chains sequenced from one sample in a study. From the RT-PCR reads, TCRdb called clonotypes with MiXCR, one entry per CDR3 protein. The sample has more than 550,000 distinct CDR3 sequences; 14% are singletons. Sequencing was done on a sample of memory CD4+ T cells from blood. These receptors were collected from a female donor in good health, serving as a healthy control.

This clonotype showed up many times. The CDR3 nucleotides are TGTGCCAGCAGACTAGGGGCAGGGATGACCTACGAGCAGTACTTC. Translated, it gives CASRLGAGMTYEQYF. The chain combines TRBV12-3 or TRBV12-4 with TRBJ2-7, with D perhaps given as TRBD1 or TRBD2 (5 bases each). The CDR3 runs 15 residues. The V end was cut by 6 bases, the J end by 2 bases, with 17 bases between.

This chain connects TRBV5-5 to TRBJ1-5; TRBD1 matches 7 bases. Unmatched junction bases numbered 4, after V lost 4 bases and J lost 0 bases. Germline V CDR1 and CDR2: SGHKS, YYEKEE (reference sequence). The CDR3 has 15 amino acids. CDR3 nucleotide sequence: TGTGCCAGCAGCCTAGGACAGGTTAGCAATCAGCCCCAGCATTTT. Amino acids: CASSLGQVSNQPQHF.

The chain has TRBV7-9 and TRBJ2-3; 9 bases are shared with TRBD2. The V gene end was trimmed by 6 bases and the J gene end by 1 base; junction bases not matched to a gene: 8. Germline CDR1 is SEHNR and CDR2 is FQNEAQ (reference sequence). The CDR3 totals 16 residues. The CDR3 bases are TGTGCCAGCAGGAGGACTAGCGCGATCGGCACAGATACGCAGTATTTT. It specifies CASRRTSAIGTDTQYF.

In this sample, this clonotype turned up a few times. V and J are TRBV18 and TRBJ2-7; D gene ambiguous. CDR1 is KGHSH, CDR2 LQKENI, per germline. The ends were cut back, 1 base at V and 4 bases at J, with 2 bases in the middle. CDR3 length: 11 residues. The DNA of the CDR3 is TGTGCCAGCTCACCACAGTACGAGCAGTACTTC. It translates to CASSPQYEQYF.

The sample holds a few counts of this clonotype. This chain joins TRBV5-4 and TRBJ2-3; D could derive from TRBD1 or TRBD2 (5 bases each). The length of the CDR3 is 16 residues. Germline V CDR1 and CDR2: SGHNT, YYREEE (reference sequence). The V end lost 1 base, the J end lost 1 base, and 13 bases lay between the germline ends. The CDR3 DNA follows: TGTGCCAGCAGCTTGTTGGGGGTAGTAGGCACAGATACGCAGTATTTT. Residues: CASSLLGVVGTDTQYF.

This clonotype showed up many times. This chain uses TRBV6-5 with TRBJ2-7; weak D call: TRBD1 (6 bases). The CDR3 spans 13 residues. V was pared by 2 bases and J by 6 bases, with 11 bases between. Per the germline V gene, CDR1 is MNHEY and CDR2 is SVGAGI. The DNA for the CDR3 is TGTGCCAGCAGTTACGTCAGGGGAAGCGAGCAGTACTTC. Encoded protein: CASSYVRGSEQYF.

This clonotype was observed a handful of times. J is TRBJ2-2 and V is TRBV24-1, with TRBD1 matching over 11 bases. This CDR3 spans 17 amino acids. Trimming cost V 3 bases and J 7 bases; bases outside gene matches: 9. Germline V gene data show CDR1 as KGHDR and CDR2 as SFDVKD. The CDR3: CATSDPQGTGGGGELFF. The CDR3, as DNA: TGTGCCACCAGTGATCCCCAAGGGACAGGGGGAGGCGGGGAGCTGTTTTTT.

This clonotype was seen a handful of times. The chain couples TRBV30 to TRBJ1-1; no reliable D call. V gave up 3 bases and J gave up 1 base, with 12 bases separating them. Germline V gives CDR1 GTSNPN, CDR2 SVGIG (reference sequence). This CDR3 comprises 14 residues. This CDR3 reads CAWRPRAGNTEAFF. DNA of the CDR3: TGTGCCTGGAGACCACGGGCGGGGAACACTGAAGCTTTCTTT.